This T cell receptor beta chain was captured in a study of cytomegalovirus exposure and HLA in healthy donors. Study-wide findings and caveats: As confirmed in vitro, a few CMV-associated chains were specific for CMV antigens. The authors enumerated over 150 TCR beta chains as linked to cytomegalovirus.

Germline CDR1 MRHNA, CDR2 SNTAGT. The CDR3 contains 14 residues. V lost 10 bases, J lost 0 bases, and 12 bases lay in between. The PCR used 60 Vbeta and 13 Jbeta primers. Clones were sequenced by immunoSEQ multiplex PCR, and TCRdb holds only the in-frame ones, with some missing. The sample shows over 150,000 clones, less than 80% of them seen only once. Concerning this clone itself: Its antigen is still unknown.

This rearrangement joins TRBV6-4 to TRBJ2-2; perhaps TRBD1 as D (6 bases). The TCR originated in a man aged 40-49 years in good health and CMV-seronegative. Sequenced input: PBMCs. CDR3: CANSGTPNTGELFF. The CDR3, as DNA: TGTGCCAACTCCGGGACACCGAACACCGGGGAGCTGTTTTTT.